The rows below give T cell receptor beta chains drawn from one sample of a study of T cell responses to AZD1222 COVID-19 vaccine. TCRdb's table, derived via immunoSEQ multiplex PCR, lists solely in-frame clones and lacks some. The table has about 92,000 clones, 86% seen once. The sequencing used peripheral blood, collected on day 0 of AZD1222 vaccination. The source of these receptors is an adult in good health. CDR3s include the opening cysteine and the closing phenylalanine or tryptophan. Each record gives: J gene, D gene, clone size, V gene, CDR3 protein, CDR3 DNA. A D gene is named only where the DNA matches it firmly. A clone size is listed for some rows: how often the clone was seen (once, few, many), or a class if it is expanded.

TRBJ1-1,TRBD1,NA,TRBV11-2,CASSLEAGGTEAFF,TGTGCCAGCAGCTTAGAAGCAGGGGGCACTGAAGCTTTCTTT
TRBJ2-3,TRBD1,NA,TRBV30,CAWTTGQGQADTQYF,TGTGCCTGGACCACCGGACAGGGGCAGGCAGATACGCAGTATTTT
TRBJ1-2,NA,few,TRBV9,CASSAGRGAYGYTF,TGTGCCAGCAGCGCGGGCAGAGGGGCCTATGGCTACACCTTC
TRBJ1-5,NA,NA,TRBV30,CAWSVPGSNQPQHF,TGTGCCTGGAGTGTACCCGGTAGCAATCAGCCCCAGCATTTT
TRBJ2-7,NA,NA,TRBV27,CASSDRWGPYEQYF,TGTGCCAGCTCGGACCGTTGGGGTCCCTACGAGCAGTACTTC
TRBJ1-2,TRBD1,once,TRBV29-1,CSVERQGLRAYTF,TGCAGCGTTGAGCGACAGGGATTAAGAGCCTACACCTTC
TRBJ2-7,NA,NA,TRBV7-2,CASSLRPLDEQYF,TGTGCCAGCAGCTTAAGGCCCCTTGACGAGCAGTACTTC
TRBJ2-7,TRBD2,NA,TRBV28,CASSLGGRAYEQYF,TGTGCCAGCAGTTTAGGCGGGAGGGCATACGAGCAGTACTTC
TRBJ1-1,TRBD1,once,TRBV29-1,CSGHRQGRGTEAFF,TGCAGCGGCCACAGACAGGGCCGTGGCACTGAAGCTTTCTTT
TRBJ2-7,NA,NA,TRBV6-1,CASSEEEYEQYF,TGTGCCAGCAGTGAAGAGGAATACGAGCAGTACTTC
TRBJ2-1,NA,NA,TRBV30,CAWSVGRSYNEQFF,TGTGCCTGGAGTGTAGGTAGGTCCTACAATGAGCAGTTCTTC
TRBJ2-1,NA,NA,TRBV6-5,CASKLTRQMSNEQFF,TGTGCCAGCAAGTTGACCAGACAGATGAGTAATGAGCAGTTCTTC
TRBJ2-1,NA,NA,TRBV2,CASSGFGLGGNEQFF,TGTGCCAGCAGTGGCTTCGGACTAGGGGGTAATGAGCAGTTCTTC
TRBJ1-2,TRBD1,NA,TRBV19,CASSTLGQRPDYGYTF,TGTGCCAGTAGTACGCTGGGACAGCGACCCGACTATGGCTACACCTTC
TRBJ2-2,NA,few,TRBV5-1,CASSLGTRNTGELFF,TGCGCCAGCAGCTTGGGGACAAGAAACACCGGGGAGCTGTTTTTT
TRBJ1-1,NA,NA,TRBV28,CASSSRKMNTEAFF,TGTGCCAGCAGTTCCAGGAAAATGAACACTGAAGCTTTCTTT
TRBJ1-2,TRBD1,NA,TRBV7-9,CASSLQGGKYGYTF,TGTGCCAGCAGCTTACAGGGGGGAAAGTATGGCTACACCTTC
TRBJ2-4,NA,NA,TRBV7-2,CASSLEIAKNIQYF,TGTGCCAGCAGCTTAGAGATAGCCAAAAACATTCAGTACTTC
TRBJ1-5,NA,NA,TRBV12-3/TRBV12-4,CASSPTRHQPQHF,TGTGCCAGCAGCCCCACCCGGCACCAGCCCCAGCATTTT
TRBJ2-7,TRBD2,few,TRBV15,CATSRELAGAYEQYF,TGTGCCACCAGCAGGGAACTAGCGGGGGCTTACGAGCAGTACTTC
TRBJ1-2,TRBD1,NA,TRBV19,CASRRGPDYGYTF,TGTGCCAGTAGGAGGGGGCCAGACTATGGCTACACCTTC
TRBJ2-7,TRBD2,NA,TRBV10-3,CAISGVRSGKDDEQYF,TGTGCCATCAGTGGGGTCAGGAGCGGGAAGGACGACGAGCAGTACTTC
TRBJ2-7,TRBD2,NA,TRBV5-7,CASSLGQGGTSGSYEQYF,TGTGCCAGCAGCTTGGGACAGGGCGGGACTAGCGGATCCTACGAGCAGTACTTC
TRBJ1-3,TRBD1,once,TRBV11-2,CASSLAQGVGNTIYF,TGTGCCAGCAGCTTAGCCCAGGGGGTCGGAAACACCATATATTTT
TRBJ2-7,TRBD2,NA,TRBV5-1,CASSLRRGVEYEQYF,TGCGCCAGCAGCCTCAGGCGGGGGGTGGAATACGAGCAGTACTTC
TRBJ1-1,NA,few,TRBV28,CASKFIGAQTEAFF,TGTGCCAGCAAATTTATAGGGGCGCAGACTGAAGCTTTCTTT
TRBJ2-1,TRBD2,NA,TRBV6-1,CASSDLAGTEQFF,TGTGCCAGCAGTGATTTAGCGGGTACTGAGCAGTTCTTC